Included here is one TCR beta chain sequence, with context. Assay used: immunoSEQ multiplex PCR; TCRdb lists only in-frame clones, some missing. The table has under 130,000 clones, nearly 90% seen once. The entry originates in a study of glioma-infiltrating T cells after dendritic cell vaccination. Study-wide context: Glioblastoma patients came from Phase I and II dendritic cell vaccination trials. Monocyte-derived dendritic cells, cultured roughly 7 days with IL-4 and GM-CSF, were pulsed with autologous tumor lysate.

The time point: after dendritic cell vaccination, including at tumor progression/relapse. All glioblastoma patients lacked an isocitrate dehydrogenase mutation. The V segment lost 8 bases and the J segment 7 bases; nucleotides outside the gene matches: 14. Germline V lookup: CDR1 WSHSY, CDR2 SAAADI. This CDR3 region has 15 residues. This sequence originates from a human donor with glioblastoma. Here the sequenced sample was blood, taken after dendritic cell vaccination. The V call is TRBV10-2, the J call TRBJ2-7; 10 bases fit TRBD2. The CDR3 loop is CASQPKAGGPGEQYF. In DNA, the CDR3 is TGCGCCAGCCAACCCAAAGCGGGAGGGCCGGGGGAGCAGTACTTC.